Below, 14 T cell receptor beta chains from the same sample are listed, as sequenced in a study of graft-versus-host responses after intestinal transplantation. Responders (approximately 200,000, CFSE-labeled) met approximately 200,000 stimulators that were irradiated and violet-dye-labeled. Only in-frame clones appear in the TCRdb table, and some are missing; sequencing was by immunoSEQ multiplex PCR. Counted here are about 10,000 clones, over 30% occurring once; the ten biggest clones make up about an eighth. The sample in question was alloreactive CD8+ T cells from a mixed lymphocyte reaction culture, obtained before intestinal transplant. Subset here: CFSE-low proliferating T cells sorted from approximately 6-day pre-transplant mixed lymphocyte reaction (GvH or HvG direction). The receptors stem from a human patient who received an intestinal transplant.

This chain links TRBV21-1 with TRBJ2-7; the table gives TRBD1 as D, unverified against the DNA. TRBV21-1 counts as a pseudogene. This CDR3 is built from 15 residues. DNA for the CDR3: TGTGCCAGCAGCAAAGACAGGGGCGTTAACTACGAGCAGTACTTC. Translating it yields CASSKDRGVNYEQYF.

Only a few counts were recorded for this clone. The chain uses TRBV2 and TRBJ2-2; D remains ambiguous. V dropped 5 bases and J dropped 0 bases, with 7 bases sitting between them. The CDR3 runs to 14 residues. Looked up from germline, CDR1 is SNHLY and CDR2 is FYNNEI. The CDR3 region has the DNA TGTGCCAGCAGTTCACTTTCGAACACCGGGGAGCTGTTTTTT. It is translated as CASSSLSNTGELFF. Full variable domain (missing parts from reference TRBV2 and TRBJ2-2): EPEVTQTPSHQVTQMGQEVILRCVPISNHLYFYWYRQILGQKVEFLVSFYNNEISEKSEIFDDQFSVERPDGSNFTLKIRSTKLEDSAMYFCASSSLSNTGELFFGEGSRLTVL.

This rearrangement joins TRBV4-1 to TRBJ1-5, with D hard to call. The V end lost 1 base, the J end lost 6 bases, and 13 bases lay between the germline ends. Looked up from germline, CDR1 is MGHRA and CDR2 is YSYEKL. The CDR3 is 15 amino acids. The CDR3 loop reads CASSQVSGWSQPQHF. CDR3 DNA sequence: TGCGCCAGCAGCCAAGTTTCGGGGTGGTCTCAGCCCCAGCATTTT.

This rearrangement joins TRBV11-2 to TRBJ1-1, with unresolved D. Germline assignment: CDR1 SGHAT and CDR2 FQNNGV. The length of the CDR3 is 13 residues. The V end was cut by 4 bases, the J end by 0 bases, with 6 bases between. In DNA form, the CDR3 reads TGTGCCAGCAGCTCGGTCTTGAACACTGAAGCTTTCTTT. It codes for CASSSVLNTEAFF.

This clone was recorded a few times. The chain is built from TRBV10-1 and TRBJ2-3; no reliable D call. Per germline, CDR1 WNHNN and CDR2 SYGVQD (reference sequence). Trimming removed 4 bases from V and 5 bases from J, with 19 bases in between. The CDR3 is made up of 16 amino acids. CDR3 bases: TGCGCCAGCAGTGGTGACTTAGGAGATTTGGGAGATACGCAGTATTTT. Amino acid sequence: CASSGDLGDLGDTQYF.

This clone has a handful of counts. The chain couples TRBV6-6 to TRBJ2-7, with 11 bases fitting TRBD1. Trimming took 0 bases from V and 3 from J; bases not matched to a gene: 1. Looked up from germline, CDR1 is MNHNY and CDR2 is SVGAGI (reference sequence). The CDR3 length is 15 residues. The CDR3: CASSYSGTGGYEQYF. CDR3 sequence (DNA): TGTGCCAGCAGTTACTCCGGGACAGGGGGCTACGAGCAGTACTTC.

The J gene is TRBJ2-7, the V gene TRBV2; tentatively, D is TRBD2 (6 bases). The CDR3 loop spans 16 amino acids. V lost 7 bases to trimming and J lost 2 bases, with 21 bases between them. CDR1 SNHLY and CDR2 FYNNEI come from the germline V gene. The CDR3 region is CASKEPGVAGPYEQYF. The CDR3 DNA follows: TGTGCCAGCAAAGAACCTGGGGTCGCGGGACCCTACGAGCAGTACTTC. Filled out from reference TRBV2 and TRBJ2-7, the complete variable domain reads EPEVTQTPSHQVTQMGQEVILRCVPISNHLYFYWYRQILGQKVEFLVSFYNNEISEKSEIFDDQFSVERPDGSNFTLKIRSTKLEDSAMYFCASKEPGVAGPYEQYFGPGTRLTVT.

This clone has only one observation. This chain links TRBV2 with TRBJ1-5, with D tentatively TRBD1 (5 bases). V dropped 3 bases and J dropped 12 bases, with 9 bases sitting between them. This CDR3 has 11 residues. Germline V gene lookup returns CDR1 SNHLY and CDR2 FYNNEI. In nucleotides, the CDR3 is TGTGCCAGCAGTGATGGGGGGGACCAGCATTTT. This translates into CASSDGGDQHF.

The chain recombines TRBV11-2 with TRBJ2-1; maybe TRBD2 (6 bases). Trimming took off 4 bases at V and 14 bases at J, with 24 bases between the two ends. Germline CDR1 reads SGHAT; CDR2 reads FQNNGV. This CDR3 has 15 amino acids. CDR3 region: CASSSEAGFRGLEFF. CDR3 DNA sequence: TGTGCCAGCAGCTCCGAGGCGGGATTTCGAGGCTTGGAGTTCTTC.

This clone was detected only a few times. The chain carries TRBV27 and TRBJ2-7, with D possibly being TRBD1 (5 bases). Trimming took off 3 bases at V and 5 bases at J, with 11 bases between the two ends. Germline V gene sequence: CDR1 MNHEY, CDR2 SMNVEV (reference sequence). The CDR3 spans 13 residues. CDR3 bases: TGTGCCAGCAGTTTGTATACAGGCCACGAGCAGTACTTC. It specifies CASSLYTGHEQYF.

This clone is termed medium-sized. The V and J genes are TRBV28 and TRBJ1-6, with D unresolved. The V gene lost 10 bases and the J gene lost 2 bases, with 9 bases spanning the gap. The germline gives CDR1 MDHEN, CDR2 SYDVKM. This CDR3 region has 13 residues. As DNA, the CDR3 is TGTGCCACCTGGACTGCCTATAATTCACCCCTCCACTTT. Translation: CATWTAYNSPLHF.

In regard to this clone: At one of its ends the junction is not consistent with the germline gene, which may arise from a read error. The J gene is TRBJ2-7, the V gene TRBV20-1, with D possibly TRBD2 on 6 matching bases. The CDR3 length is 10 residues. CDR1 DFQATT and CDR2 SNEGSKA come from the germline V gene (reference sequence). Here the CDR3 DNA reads TGCAGTGCTAGAGCAGGCGGGGCGGTTTTC. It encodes CSARAGGAVF.

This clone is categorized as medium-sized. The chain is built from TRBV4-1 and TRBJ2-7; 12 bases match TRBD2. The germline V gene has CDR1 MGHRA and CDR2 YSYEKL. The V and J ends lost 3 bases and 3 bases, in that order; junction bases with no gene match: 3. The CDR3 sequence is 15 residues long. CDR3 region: CASSQASGGDYEQYF. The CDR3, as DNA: TGCGCCAGCAGCCAGGCTAGCGGGGGGGACTACGAGCAGTACTTC.

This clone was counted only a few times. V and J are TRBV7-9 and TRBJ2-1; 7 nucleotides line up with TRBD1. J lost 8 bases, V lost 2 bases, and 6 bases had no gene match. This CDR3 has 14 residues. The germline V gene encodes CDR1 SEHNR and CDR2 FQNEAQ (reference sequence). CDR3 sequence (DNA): TGTGCCAGCAGCTTAACAGGGGATAGTGATGAGCAGTTCTTC. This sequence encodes CASSLTGDSDEQFF.